This TCR beta chain is drawn from a study of CD8 T cells in Susac syndrome. The V end was cut by 5 bases, the J end by 5 bases, with 12 bases between. This CDR3 is built from 13 residues. Per germline, CDR1 LNHDA and CDR2 SQIVND (reference sequence). Reverse transcription of about 0.5 to 1 ug RNA used random hexamers. TCRdb ran MiXCR on the immunoSEQ multiplex PCR reads and lists one entry per CDR3 protein. The repertoire holds roughly 200,000 distinct CDR3 sequences, with approximately 95% as singletons. Specimen: CD4+ T cells from PBMCs. This TCR was recovered from a human donor with multiple sclerosis. V and J are TRBV19 and TRBJ2-5; D assignment may be TRBD1 or TRBD2 (5 bases each). CDR3 residues: CASSLSWGETQYF. DNA for the CDR3: TGTGCCAGTAGTCTTTCGTGGGGGGAGACCCAGTACTTC. Looking up the rest from reference TRBV19 and TRBJ2-5 gives the full variable domain: DGGITQSPKYLFRKEGQNVTLSCEQNLNHDAMYWYRQDPGQGLRLIYYSQIVNDFQKGDIAEGYSVSREKKESFPLTVTSAQKNPTAFYLCASSLSWGETQYFGPGTRLLVL.